Listed here are 11 T cell receptor beta chains from one sample, sequenced in a study of blood T cell repertoires in COVID-19. Clones were sequenced by immunoSEQ multiplex PCR, and TCRdb holds only the in-frame ones, with some missing. This table holds 300,000 or so clones, around 88% found once. Sequencing input: peripheral blood. These receptor sequences come from a woman aged 25 to 39 who had recovered from COVID-19.

This clone was counted once. The J gene is TRBJ2-3, the V gene TRBV4-2; 12 nucleotides agree with TRBD2. V lost 3 bases, J lost 6 bases, and 13 bases stayed unmatched. This CDR3 has 18 residues. Germline-derived CDR1 and CDR2 are LGHNA and YNFKEQ. The CDR3 spells CASSQGTSGFANADTQYF. The CDR3 nucleotides read TGTGCCAGCAGCCAGGGGACTAGCGGGTTTGCTAACGCCGATACGCAGTATTTT.

This sequence joins TRBV9 and TRBJ2-5; 7 bases line up with TRBD2. The CDR3 covers 14 residues. Trimming took 0 bases from V and 3 from J; bases not matched to a gene: 2. Germline V CDR1 and CDR2: SGDLS, YYNGEE. The CDR3 is CASSVAAGEETQYF. As DNA, the CDR3 is TGTGCCAGCAGCGTAGCTGCGGGGGAAGAGACCCAGTACTTC. The complete variable domain, with remaining parts taken from reference TRBV9 and TRBJ2-5, reads DSGVTQTPKHLITATGQRVTLRCSPRSGDLSVYWYQQSLDQGLQFLIQYYNGEERAKGNILERFSAQQFPDLHSELNLSSLELGDSALYFCASSVAAGEETQYFGPGTRLLVL.

The gene calls are TRBV28 and TRBJ1-2; tentatively, D is TRBD1 (6 bases). The ends were cut back, 1 base at V and 4 bases at J, with 10 bases in the middle. Germline-derived CDR1 and CDR2 are MDHEN and SYDVKM. There are 14 residues in the CDR3. The CDR3 protein is CASSLYRTVYGYTF. The CDR3 coding sequence is TGTGCCAGCAGTTTATACAGGACAGTCTATGGCTACACCTTC.

This clone was seen a single time. The V gene is TRBV20-1, the J gene TRBJ2-5, with D tentatively TRBD2 (5 bases). This CDR3 spans 13 amino acids. CDR1 and CDR2 from the germline V gene are DFQATT and SNEGSKA (reference sequence). V gave up 6 bases and J gave up 3 bases, with 14 bases separating them. The CDR3 is CSASIWREETQYF. The CDR3 DNA is TGCAGTGCCAGTATCTGGCGGGAAGAGACCCAGTACTTC.

The V gene is TRBV5-1, the J gene TRBJ2-7; 7 positions match TRBD1. This CDR3 has 14 amino acids. Germline V lookup: CDR1 SGHRS, CDR2 YFSETQ. V was clipped by 0 bases and J by 7 bases; unmatched bases: 7. This CDR3 is CASSLDRGRGEQYF. As DNA, the CDR3 is TGCGCCAGCAGCTTGGACAGGGGCCGGGGTGAGCAGTACTTC.

The chain joins TRBV4-3 to TRBJ1-4; tentatively, D is TRBD1 (5 bases). The V end lost 1 base, the J end lost 6 bases, and 9 bases lay between the germline ends. This CDR3 comprises 14 residues. CDR1 is LGHNA, CDR2 YSLEER, per germline. DNA of the CDR3: TGCGCCAGCAGCCAAGGGGCACAGGATGAAAAACTGTTTTTT. It translates to CASSQGAQDEKLFF.

The sample holds many counts of this clone. Additional DNA sequences in this sample encode the identical CDR3. The rearrangement joins TRBV9 to TRBJ1-2; 8 bases align to TRBD1. This CDR3 spans 15 amino acids. Trimming removed 3 bases from V and 3 bases from J; junction bases left unmatched: 7. Germline CDR1 and CDR2: SGDLS and YYNGEE. The CDR3 coding sequence is TGTGCCAGCAGCGCCCGGGCAGGGGGCGACTATGGCTACACCTTC. It is translated as CASSARAGGDYGYTF.

The chain has TRBV3-1 (or the pseudogene TRBV3-2) and TRBJ1-2; 10 nucleotides agree with TRBD1. Germline CDR1 is LGHDT and CDR2 is YNNKEL (reference sequence). The V segment lost 4 bases and the J segment 6 bases; nucleotides outside the gene matches: 8. The CDR3 loop spans 15 amino acids. The CDR3 sequence: CASSRSPGQGHGYTF. Here the CDR3 DNA reads TGTGCCAGCAGCCGGTCCCCGGGACAGGGGCATGGCTACACCTTC.

The V and J genes are TRBV2 and TRBJ1-1; D not certain. The CDR3 loop spans 13 amino acids. Looked up from germline, CDR1 is SNHLY and CDR2 is FYNNEI. The V end lost 8 bases, the J end lost 0 bases, and 10 bases lay between the germline ends. CDR3 in amino acids: CASVSDLNTEAFF. CDR3 sequence (DNA): TGTGCCAGCGTGTCGGACTTGAACACTGAAGCTTTCTTT.

In DNA, the CDR3 is TGTGCCAGCAGCTTAACACAGGGAATGAACACTGAAGCTTTCTTT. It translates to CASSLTQGMNTEAFF. The rearrangement uses TRBV7-9 and TRBJ1-1; weak D call: TRBD1 (6 bases). Germline-derived CDR1 and CDR2 are SEHNR and FQNEAQ (reference sequence). The CDR3 spans 15 residues. The V end lost 2 bases, the J end lost 0 bases, and 10 bases lay between the germline ends.

The chain recombines TRBV6-5 with TRBJ1-2; unclear D gene. The V end was cut by 5 bases, the J end by 7 bases, with 8 bases between. Germline CDR1 reads MNHEY; CDR2 reads SVGAGI. CDR3 size: 11 residues. The DNA of the CDR3 is TGTGCCAGCAGTCCGGGTACTGGCTACACCTTC. This codes for CASSPGTGYTF.